The sequence of this TCR beta chain was determined in a study of blood T cell repertoires in COVID-19. TCRdb's copy holds only in-frame clones and misses some; the assay was immunoSEQ multiplex PCR. The sample holds around 100,000 clones, roughly 80% seen once. This CDR3 comprises 15 residues. The V end lost 5 bases, the J end lost 4 bases, and 15 bases lay between the germline ends. Germline CDR1 reads LNHDA; CDR2 reads SQIVND (reference sequence). The rearrangement links TRBV19 to TRBJ2-1; D gene ambiguous. Sequencing was carried out using peripheral blood. The sequence derives from a human donor in a cohort sampled during active COVID-19. The CDR3 is CASSSQIANYNEQFF. DNA of the CDR3: TGTGCCAGTAGTTCGCAGATAGCTAATTACAATGAGCAGTTCTTC.